This T cell receptor beta chain was profiled in a study of blood T cell repertoires in COVID-19. Study in general: Nucleic acid was either cDNA or gDNA, and it came from T cells, B-cell-depleted T cells, or PBMCs.

This CDR3 comprises 16 residues. Germline loops: CDR1 MGHRA, CDR2 YSYEKL. The V and J ends lost 0 bases and 1 base respectively, with 10 bases between them. Assay: immunoSEQ multiplex PCR; the TCRdb copy retains only in-frame clones and omits some. The table records fewer than 100,000 clones, around 90% of them present only once. Sequencing was performed on peripheral blood. The genes are TRBV4-1 and TRBJ1-3; D remains unclear. This sequence originates from a woman older than 75 with acute or convalescent COVID-19. The CDR3 DNA reads as TGCGCCAGCAGCCAAGAGCCGCGAGGATCTGGAAACACCATATATTTT. Its translation: CASSQEPRGSGNTIYF.